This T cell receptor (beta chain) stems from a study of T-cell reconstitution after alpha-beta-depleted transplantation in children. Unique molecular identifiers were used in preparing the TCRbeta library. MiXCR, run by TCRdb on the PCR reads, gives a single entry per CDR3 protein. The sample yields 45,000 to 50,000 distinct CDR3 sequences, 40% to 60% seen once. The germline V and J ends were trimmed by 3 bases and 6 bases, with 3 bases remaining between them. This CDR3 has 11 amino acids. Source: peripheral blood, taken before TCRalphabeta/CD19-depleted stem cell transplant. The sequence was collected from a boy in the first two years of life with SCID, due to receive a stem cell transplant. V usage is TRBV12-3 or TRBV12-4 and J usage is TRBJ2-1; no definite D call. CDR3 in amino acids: CASSFANEQFF. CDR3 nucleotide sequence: TGTGCCAGCAGTTTCGCCAATGAGCAGTTCTTC.